This is a list of T cell receptor beta chains from one sample in a study of cytomegalovirus exposure and HLA in healthy donors. Sequenced by immunoSEQ multiplex PCR; TCRdb stores in-frame clones only, minus some. The sample lists approximately 91,000 clones, about 80% seen once, with 10% in the top ten. Sequencing input: PBMCs. Source of these receptors: a human donor in good health. The CDR3 runs from the conserved cysteine through the conserved F or W. The D gene is left open where the match is weak. Some rows mark clone size as missing; the rest say once, few, many or name a class of expanded clone.

D gene	clone size	V gene	J gene	CDR3 protein	CDR3 DNA
TRBD2	.	TRBV28	TRBJ2-7	CASSDLGEGPNEQYF	TGTGCCAGCAGTGACCTTGGGGAGGGCCCAAACGAGCAGTACTTC
.	.	TRBV7-7	TRBJ2-2	CASSSTGTNGELFF	TGTGCCAGCAGCTCTACAGGGACAAACGGGGAGCTGTTTTTT
TRBD1	.	TRBV27	TRBJ1-4	CASSSPGTGQEKLFF	TGTGCCAGCAGTAGTCCCGGGACAGGGCAGGAAAAACTGTTTTTT
.	.	TRBV21-1	TRBJ2-7	CASSPRDRVGYEQYF	TGTGCCAGCAGCCCCCGGGACAGGGTCGGCTACGAGCAGTACTTC
TRBD1	few	TRBV6-5	TRBJ1-1	CASSRQGEITEAFF	TGTGCCAGCAGTCGACAGGGGGAGATAACTGAAGCTTTCTTT
.	.	TRBV28	TRBJ1-4	CASSRGNEKLFF	TGTGCCAGCAGCCGGGGTAATGAAAAACTGTTTTTT
TRBD1	few	TRBV14	TRBJ1-2	CASSQDPGGVYGYTF	TGTGCCAGCAGCCAAGACCCAGGGGGCGTCTATGGCTACACCTTC
.	.	TRBV7-3	TRBJ1-1	CASSDQPGMNTEAFF	TGTGCCAGCAGCGACCAACCAGGGATGAACACTGAAGCTTTCTTT
.	.	TRBV19	TRBJ1-5	CASRRPRTGQPQHF	TGTGCCAGTAGGAGACCCCGAACGGGTCAGCCCCAGCATTTT
TRBD1	.	TRBV7-6	TRBJ1-5	CASSPGTVYSNQPQHF	TGTGCCAGCAGCCCTGGGACAGTATATAGCAATCAGCCCCAGCATTTT
TRBD1	.	TRBV6-5	TRBJ1-1	CASSYTFRGSNTEAFF	TGTGCCAGCAGTTACACATTCAGGGGGAGCAACACTGAAGCTTTCTTT
TRBD1	.	TRBV25-1	TRBJ1-2	CASSPGQGRYGYTF	TGTGCCAGCAGTCCCGGACAGGGGAGGTATGGCTACACCTTC
.	.	TRBV4-2	TRBJ2-7	CASSQDRDDEQYF	TGTGCCAGCAGCCAAGACAGGGATGACGAGCAGTACTTC
.	.	TRBV5-1	TRBJ1-2	CASTDGTGQAYGYTF	TGCGCCAGCACCGACGGAACAGGGCAAGCCTATGGCTACACCTTC